This T cell receptor (beta chain) stems from a study of beta chain features in type 1 diabetes (dated by TCRdb to between 2018 and 2020). General notes on the study: Mean age, gender distribution, total cell number and subset yield were not different between patients and healthy donors. A total of roughly 98,000,000 sorted cells were examined across all samples, and RNA yield correlated strongly with the number of cells per subset. In the study, recently diagnosed type 1 diabetes patients and matched healthy donors were compared on the TCRB repertoires of their sorted circulating CD4+ T cell subsets. Regulatory and stem cell-like memory subsets were isolated from only 8 patients and roughly 8 healthy donors, whereas naive and central memory subsets came from all 30 or so donors. Broader findings and caveats from the paper: Naive, central memory and regulatory TCRB repertoires appeared more similar among patients than among healthy donors. Patients with type 1 diabetes made fewer insertions and deleted more nucleotides at VDJ recombination sites, implying thymic rearrangement abnormalities. Because cDNA rather than genomic DNA was sequenced, highly expressing activated cells could have been over-represented, although no difference in activation and CD3 levels was found between groups. A moderate but significant shortening of TCRB CDR3 length was observed in type 1 diabetes patients in all four CD4+ subsets. Shorter templates might have been favored by PCR, but patient and control samples were amplified and corrected together, so both groups would have been affected equally by any skew. Only small numbers of individuals were included in the HLA sub-analyses, which left unresolved whether HLA type had any influence on TCRB rearrangement.

Each donor gave one peripheral blood draw, about 110 mL on average, collected into heparinised tubes. Using a panel that included CD45RO, CCR7, CD25, CD127, CD95 and CD27, naive, central memory, regulatory and stem cell-like memory CD4+ T cells were sorted on a BD FACSAria II. A purity above 98% was achieved for all sorted populations. PBMCs were isolated immediately by Lymphoprep density gradient centrifugation and stained directly without culture. Samples were stained and sorted in pairs, with one healthy donor and one patient per experiment, so that batch effects were minimized. This clone appeared once. The target of this receptor is not known. No base qualities exist here, and no much larger clone lies one base off it. The entire isolated RNA was reverse transcribed using the High Capacity cDNA Reverse Transcription Kit, and thus expressed TCRB transcripts were sequenced. Deep immunoSEQ sequencing was applied to naive, central memory and regulatory T cell samples, giving an average of about 3.8 million total reads per sample. After sorted cells were lysed in RLT buffer, RNA was extracted with DNase-treated RNeasy Micro or Mini kits, with the choice depending on cell number. To prevent cross-contamination, every cell subset was processed on its own, while patient and healthy donor samples were processed together. The immunoSEQ multiplex PCR was used to amplify TCRB sequences from cDNA, yielding 87-bp fragments that span the CDR3 region. Sequencing of the amplicons was done on the Illumina HiSeq platform. Per the original workflow: Synthetic template baselines were used to correct PCR bias computationally, reads within Hamming distance 2 were collapsed together, and singletons that could not be merged were discarded. By aligning reads against IMGT, V, D and J genes, CDR3 length, and insertions or deletions at six rearrangement sites were assigned. Within each subset, clonotype counts were normalized to sorted cell number, after which true diversity and Gini coefficients were computed with the tcR R package. Repertoire sharing was quantified using the overlap coefficient calculated on TCRB nucleotide sequences. Out-of-frame TCRB sequences from naive cells were analyzed as a proxy for the pre-selection repertoire. TCRdb stores this immuneACCESS table with in-frame sequences only. Part of the clones is absent; in the studies checked, under half of the shortfall reflects unresolved V genes, and no reason is known for the rest. The V and J calls and clone size were taken over from that table, and D and trimming were inferred from the DNA. This sample holds about 260,000 clones; around 65% were observed only once. The ten largest clones add up to almost 0.055% of the sample.

The germline V gene sets CDR1 to SGHTA and CDR2 to FQGNSA. The CDR3 goes from the cysteine to the phenylalanine over 12 residues. Just the 36-base CDR3 DNA is kept, in frame starting at base 1. Trimming costs V 5 bases and J 3 bases, and their ends lie 8 bases apart. Here the chain combines TRBV7-2 and TRBJ2-7; no D gene is confidently identified. This TCR derives from a man aged 30 to 45 in good health. Sequencing used naive CD4+ T cells from blood. According to the study, the label for this sample's cell subset or site signals: true naive CD4+ T cells. The CDR3 protein: CASSKDDYEQYF. The nucleotides are TGTGCCAGCAGCAAGGACGACTACGAGCAGTACTTC.